Shown below are 2 T cell receptor beta chains from a single sample sequenced in a study of blood T cell repertoires in COVID-19. Repertoires were generated with immunoSEQ multiplex PCR, while TCRdb's copy carries only in-frame clones and drops some. The sample consists of about 160,000 clones, around 90% of them appearing once. The sequencing sample was made of peripheral blood. All receptors derive from a woman aged 55-69 years with active or convalescent COVID-19.

The V gene is TRBV4-3, the J gene TRBJ2-3; TRBD1 aligns across 8 bases. Germline CDR1 and CDR2: LGHNA and YSLEER. The length of the CDR3 is 17 residues. V was pared by 0 bases and J by 2 bases, with 7 bases of the junction left unmatched. CDR3 sequence: CASSQEAGGLATDTQYF. CDR3 nucleotides: TGCGCCAGCAGCCAAGAAGCAGGGGGCCTAGCCACAGATACGCAGTATTTT.

The chain links TRBV15 to TRBJ1-2; TRBD1 aligns across 7 bases. Germline lookup yields CDR1 LNHNV and CDR2 YYDKDF (reference sequence). The junction had 0 bases not matched to a gene; V was cut back by 0 bases and J by 2 bases. CDR3 length: 14 residues. The CDR3 bases are TGTGCCACCAGCAGAGACAGGGGGAACTATGGCTACACCTTC. It codes for CATSRDRGNYGYTF.